This TCR beta chain came from a study of neurological immune-mediated disorders. Study-wide results and caveats: The most TCR clonal expansion was seen in HTLV-1-associated myelopathy, and the least was seen in multiple sclerosis, which fell below healthy controls. Private repertoires in all groups were suggested by the absence of shared CDR3 amino acid sequences among expanded clones across subjects.

At least ten counts were recorded for this clonotype. Its antigen is unidentified. The cDNA was generated by 5'RACE with 10-nucleotide random UMIs. TCRdb passed the 5' RACE reads through MiXCR, listing each CDR3 protein once. Of tens of thousands of distinct CDR3 sequences in the sample, 10% were seen once. The sample consisted of PBMCs. This clonotype originated in a woman in her thirties with HTLV-1-associated myelopathy (HAM/TSP).

The CDR3 protein is CASSQDYSLSYNEQFF. CDR3 coding DNA: TGTGCCAGCAGCCAAGATTACTCCCTCTCCTACAATGAGCAGTTCTTC. The chain recombines TRBV4-2 with TRBJ2-1; no clear D gene. There are 16 residues in the CDR3. The V gene's germline CDR1 is LGHNA and CDR2 YNFKEQ. The V gene lost 0 bases and the J gene lost 0 bases, with 9 bases spanning the gap.